This TCR beta chain was identified in a study of T cells in Graves' hyperthyroidism and ophthalmopathy. Points from the study as a whole: Blood also carried most thyroid clonotypes expanded above 0.001.

Germline CDR1 SGHVS, CDR2 FNYEAQ. Trimming took 1 base from V and 0 from J, leaving 16 bases between them. This CDR3 comprises 17 residues. This clonotype was recorded at least ten times. Antigen unknown. The diagnoses drew upon clinical symptoms, serum thyroxine and TRAb, thyroid ultrasound and orbital computed tomography. Out of 10 ml of fresh peripheral blood came the PBMCs. Amplification of TCR beta CDR3 regions used RNA as the template. Researchers ran a first-round RT-PCR on the TCR CDR3 using the HTBI primer set. TCRdb called the multiplex PCR reads again in MiXCR, with one record for every CDR3 protein. In the table there are roughly 580,000 distinct CDR3 sequences, roughly 14% of which are singletons.

Sample: blood. The chain combines TRBV7-6 with TRBJ2-7; no clear D. This TCR was recovered from a woman aged 25 to 39 with Graves' hyperthyroidism that later progressed to Graves' ophthalmopathy. CDR3 sequence (DNA): TGTGCCAGCAGCTTAGAGAGCAGGTCGGCGAGCTCCTACGAGCAGTACTTC. Protein: CASSLESRSASSYEQYF.